The 17 T cell receptor beta chains below all came from one sample that was sequenced in a study of shared clonotypes between healthy human individuals. Generated by immunoSEQ multiplex PCR, the TCRdb table keeps only in-frame clones and is missing some. The sample has 2 million to 2.5 million clones; 90% to 97% are singletons. The sample comprised naive CD4+ T cells sorted from blood. Described subset: CD45RA+ positively selected. The receptor source for this set is a man between 18 and 35 years old in good health.

The chain is built from TRBV4-1 and TRBJ2-7; D tentatively fits TRBD1 or TRBD2 (5 bases each). V was trimmed by 5 bases and J by 5 bases, leaving 16 bases between them. This CDR3 has 14 residues. CDR1 MGHRA and CDR2 YSYEKL come from the germline V gene. CDR3 in DNA: TGCGCCAGCAGCTTACCGGGACCGACCCACGAGCAGTACTTC. The encoded protein is CASSLPGPTHEQYF.

The V gene is TRBV6-1, the J gene TRBJ1-2; possible D gene TRBD1, 5 bases. This CDR3 is built from 14 residues. V lost 6 bases and J 5 bases, leaving 16 bases between the germline ends. The germline V gene has CDR1 MNHNS and CDR2 SASEGT. CDR3 in amino acids: CASSGGDFLYGYTF. The DNA for the CDR3 is TGTGCCAGCAGCGGGGGAGACTTTTTATATGGCTACACCTTC.

This chain links TRBV19 with TRBJ1-1; D unresolved. V was cut by 5 bases and J by 1 base, with 14 bases left in between. This CDR3 contains 15 residues. The germline V gene encodes CDR1 LNHDA and CDR2 SQIVND (reference sequence). CDR3 in DNA: TGTGCCAGTAGTCACCTCCGATTCGCGAACACTGAAGCTTTCTTT. As protein: CASSHLRFANTEAFF.

The chain has TRBV18 and TRBJ2-7, with TRBD1 identical over 9 bases. V lost 6 bases, J lost 0 bases, and 6 bases stayed unmatched. The germline V gene has CDR1 KGHSH and CDR2 LQKENI. The CDR3 extends over 15 amino acids. In nucleotides, the CDR3 is TGTGCCAGCTCCAAAGGACAGGGGAGCTCCTACGAGCAGTACTTC. As protein: CASSKGQGSSYEQYF.

This clone showed up just once. The chain joins TRBV6-5 to TRBJ2-5, with 8 bases fitting TRBD2. The germline CDR1 and CDR2 sequences are MNHEY and SVGAGI. V shed 2 bases and J 3 bases; nucleotides not matched to a gene: 2. CDR3 length equals 14 residues. The CDR3 reads CASSYGGLEETQYF. The DNA for the CDR3 is TGTGCCAGCAGTTACGGGGGACTAGAAGAGACCCAGTACTTC.

This clone was seen just once. The chain couples TRBV28 to TRBJ2-7; D is unresolved. Trimming removed 8 bases at V and 5 bases at J, with 16 bases between. Germline-derived CDR1 and CDR2 are MDHEN and SYDVKM. There are 13 residues in the CDR3. The CDR3 spells CASVMGLRDEQYF. CDR3 DNA sequence: TGTGCCAGCGTCATGGGCCTGAGAGACGAGCAGTACTTC.

The CDR3 DNA follows: TGTGCCAGCACCGATAGCGGGATATACACAGATACGCAGTATTTT. Amino acid sequence: CASTDSGIYTDTQYF. The chain has TRBV6-1 and TRBJ2-3; 8 bases match TRBD2. Trimming at V came to 7 bases and at J to 2 bases, leaving 8 bases not matched to a gene. The CDR3 runs 15 residues. The V gene's germline CDR1 is MNHNS and CDR2 SASEGT.

The genes are TRBV7-8 and TRBJ1-1; D not certain. Germline lookup yields CDR1 SGHVS and CDR2 FQNEAQ. V was shortened by 2 bases and J by 1 base, with 5 bases between the two germline ends. The CDR3 spans 13 residues. The CDR3 region has the DNA TGTGCCAGCAGCTTAATGGAGAACACTGAAGCTTTCTTT. This sequence encodes CASSLMENTEAFF.

The V call is TRBV4-3, the J call TRBJ1-5; D gene uncertain. This CDR3 is 14 amino acids long. V gave up 0 bases and J gave up 4 bases, with 7 bases separating them. CDR1 is LGHNA and CDR2 is YSLEER in the germline V gene. This CDR3 is CASSQDSTNQPQHF. The CDR3 DNA sequence: TGCGCCAGCAGCCAAGATAGCACTAATCAGCCCCAGCATTTT.

This sequence joins TRBV19 and TRBJ2-1; D gene uncertain. This CDR3 region has 13 residues. CDR1 and CDR2 from the germline V gene are LNHDA and SQIVND (reference sequence). V shed 1 base and J shed 9 bases, with 10 bases lying between them. CDR3 sequence reads: CASSIGAFGEQFF. In DNA, the CDR3 is TGTGCCAGTAGTATAGGCGCCTTCGGTGAGCAGTTCTTC.

Regarding this clone: Other DNA sequences in this sample translate to the same CDR3. CDR3 sequence reads: CASSEPETYGYTF. CDR3 nucleotides: TGTGCCAGCAGTGAACCCGAGACCTATGGCTACACCTTC. V and J are TRBV6-1 and TRBJ1-2, with D hard to call. Trimming removed 2 bases at V and 4 bases at J, with 8 bases between. Germline values: CDR1 MNHNS, CDR2 SASEGT. The CDR3 has 13 amino acids.

In regard to this clone: This same CDR3 is encoded by further DNA sequences in the sample. The chain has TRBV10-3 and TRBJ2-7; D may be TRBD2 (6 bases). CDR1 is ENHRY, CDR2 SYGVKD, per germline. Deletions cut 4 bases from V and 5 bases from J, with 6 bases between. The CDR3 is made up of 11 amino acids. As DNA, the CDR3 is TGTGCCATCAGTGTAGCGGACGAGCAGTACTTC. Its protein product is CAISVADEQYF.

This clone has a single count. This chain joins TRBV30 and TRBJ1-6, with D uncertain. V lost 2 bases and J 10 bases, leaving 15 bases between the germline ends. The CDR3 spans 14 residues. Looked up from germline, CDR1 is GTSNPN and CDR2 is SVGIG (reference sequence). In DNA form, the CDR3 reads TGTGCCTGGAGTACCGGCGTAATAGGCTCACCCCTCCACTTT. It codes for CAWSTGVIGSPLHF.

This chain links TRBV29-1 with TRBJ2-1, with D possibly being TRBD2 (7 bases). V was trimmed by 4 bases and J by 3 bases, leaving 13 bases between them. The germline V gene has CDR1 SQVTM and CDR2 ANQGSEA. The CDR3 sequence is 14 residues long. The CDR3 protein is CSVVRGAYYNEQFF. The CDR3 coding sequence is TGCAGCGTTGTTCGGGGGGCTTACTACAATGAGCAGTTCTTC.

The chain carries TRBV15 and TRBJ1-5, with D possibly TRBD1 on 5 matching bases. This CDR3 is built from 14 residues. V lost 2 bases, J lost 4 bases, and 9 bases lay in between. The germline V gene encodes CDR1 LNHNV and CDR2 YYDKDF (reference sequence). CDR3 loop: CATSRPTANQPQHF. In DNA, the CDR3 is TGTGCCACCAGCAGACCGACAGCTAATCAGCCCCAGCATTTT.

With regard to this clone: One junction end disagrees with the germline gene, perhaps due to a read error. This rearrangement joins TRBV7-7 to TRBJ2-5; 7 bases map to TRBD1. The V gene's germline CDR1 is SSHAT and CDR2 FNYEAQ (reference sequence). The CDR3 contains 14 residues. The CDR3 coding sequence is TGTGCTAGCAGCCAAGGGACAGCCCAAGAGACCCAGTACTTC. It is translated as CASSQGTAQETQYF.

The chain carries TRBV5-4 and TRBJ1-1; 8 nucleotides align to TRBD1. Germline V gene lookup returns CDR1 SGHNT and CDR2 YYREEE (reference sequence). The CDR3 totals 15 residues. Losses at the gene ends were 5 bases for V and 1 base for J; bases not matched to a gene: 7. The CDR3 sequence: CASRSGGSSNTEAFF. In DNA form, the CDR3 reads TGTGCCAGCAGATCAGGGGGCTCGTCGAACACTGAAGCTTTCTTT.